This TCR beta chain was sequenced during a study of cytomegalovirus exposure and HLA in healthy donors. Points from the study as a whole: Excluded were some V segments that proved indistinguishable, including TRBV6-2 and TRBV6-3. A prior analysis recorded that most TCR beta V segments were productive about 87% or about 30% of the time.

Trimming removed 3 bases from V and 1 base from J, with 13 bases in between. In germline, CDR1 is MGHDK, CDR2 SYGVNS. CDR3 length: 15 amino acids. This clone was seen more than once but under ten times. What it binds is not known. PCR was performed using 60 Vbeta and 13 Jbeta primers. Only in-frame clones appear in the TCRdb table, and some are missing; sequencing was by immunoSEQ multiplex PCR. The data show fewer than 120,000 clones, about 90% seen once. Donors were nominally healthy when sampled, though unrecorded immune exposures were likely. This chain connects TRBV25-1 to TRBJ2-7; D is perhaps TRBD2 (5 bases). Source material: PBMCs. The TCR originated in a man aged 35 to 55 in good health and CMV-seronegative. The CDR3 spells CASSEAGETSYEQYF. For the CDR3, the DNA is TGTGCCAGCAGTGAGGCCGGGGAAACATCCTACGAGCAGTACTTC.